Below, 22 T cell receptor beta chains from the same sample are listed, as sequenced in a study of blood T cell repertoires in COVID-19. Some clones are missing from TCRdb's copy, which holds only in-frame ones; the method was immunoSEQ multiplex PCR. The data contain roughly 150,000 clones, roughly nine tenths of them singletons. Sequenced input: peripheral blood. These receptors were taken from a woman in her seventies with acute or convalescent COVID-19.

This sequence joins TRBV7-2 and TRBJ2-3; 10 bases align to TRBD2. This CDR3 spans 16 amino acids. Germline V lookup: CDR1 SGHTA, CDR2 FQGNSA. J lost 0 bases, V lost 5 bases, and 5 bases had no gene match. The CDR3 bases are TGTGCCAGCAGCCGTAGCGGGGGGCGAAGCACAGATACGCAGTATTTT. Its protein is CASSRSGGRSTDTQYF.

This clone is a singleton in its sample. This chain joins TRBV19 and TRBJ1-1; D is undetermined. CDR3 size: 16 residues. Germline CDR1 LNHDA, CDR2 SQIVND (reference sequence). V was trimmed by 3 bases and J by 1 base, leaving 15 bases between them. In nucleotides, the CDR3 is TGTGCCAGTAGTATTGGTTTTTCGAGTGCGAACACTGAAGCTTTCTTT. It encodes CASSIGFSSANTEAFF.

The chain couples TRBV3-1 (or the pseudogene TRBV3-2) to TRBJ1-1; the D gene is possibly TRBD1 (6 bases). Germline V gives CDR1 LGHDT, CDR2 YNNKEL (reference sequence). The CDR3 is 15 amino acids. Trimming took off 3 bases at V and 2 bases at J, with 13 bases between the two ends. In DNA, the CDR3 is TGTGCCAGCAGCCACCTCGGGGGGGCTAACACTGAAGCTTTCTTT. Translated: CASSHLGGANTEAFF.

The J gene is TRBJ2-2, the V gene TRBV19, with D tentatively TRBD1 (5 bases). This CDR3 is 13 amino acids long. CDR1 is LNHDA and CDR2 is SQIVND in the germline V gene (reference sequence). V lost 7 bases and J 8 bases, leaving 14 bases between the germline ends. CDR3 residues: CASTARVRGELFF. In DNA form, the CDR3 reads TGTGCCAGTACGGCCAGGGTCAGGGGGGAGCTGTTTTTT.

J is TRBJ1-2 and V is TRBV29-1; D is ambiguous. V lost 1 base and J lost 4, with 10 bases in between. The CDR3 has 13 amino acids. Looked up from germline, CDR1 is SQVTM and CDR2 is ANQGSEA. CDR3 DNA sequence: TGCAGCGTTGAAGGGCGGAGGAGCTATGGCTACACCTTC. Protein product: CSVEGRRSYGYTF.

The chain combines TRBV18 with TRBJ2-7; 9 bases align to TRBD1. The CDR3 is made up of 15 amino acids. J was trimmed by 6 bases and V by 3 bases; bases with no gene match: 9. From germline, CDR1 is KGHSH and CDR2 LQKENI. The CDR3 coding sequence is TGTGCCAGCTCACCTTGGACAGGGGAAGGTGGCGAGCAGTACTTC. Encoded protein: CASSPWTGEGGEQYF.

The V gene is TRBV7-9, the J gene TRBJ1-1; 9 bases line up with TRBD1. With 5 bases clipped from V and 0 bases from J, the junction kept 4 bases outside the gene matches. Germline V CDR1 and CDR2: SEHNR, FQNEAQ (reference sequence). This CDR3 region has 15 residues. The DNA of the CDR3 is TGTGCCAGCAGCGCCCACAGGGGGCTGAACACTGAAGCTTTCTTT. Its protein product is CASSAHRGLNTEAFF.

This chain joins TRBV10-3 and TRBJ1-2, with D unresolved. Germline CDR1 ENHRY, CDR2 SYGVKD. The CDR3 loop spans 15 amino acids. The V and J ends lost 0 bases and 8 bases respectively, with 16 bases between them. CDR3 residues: CAISESKEPALGYTF. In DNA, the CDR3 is TGTGCCATCAGTGAGTCGAAGGAGCCGGCCCTGGGCTACACCTTC.

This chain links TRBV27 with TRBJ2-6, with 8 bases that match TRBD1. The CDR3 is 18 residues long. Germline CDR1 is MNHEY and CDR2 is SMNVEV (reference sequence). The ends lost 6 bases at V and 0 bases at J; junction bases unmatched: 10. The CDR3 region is CASRRTTGAISGANVLTF. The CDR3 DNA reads TGTGCCAGCAGGAGAACGACAGGGGCCATCTCTGGGGCCAACGTCCTGACTTTC.

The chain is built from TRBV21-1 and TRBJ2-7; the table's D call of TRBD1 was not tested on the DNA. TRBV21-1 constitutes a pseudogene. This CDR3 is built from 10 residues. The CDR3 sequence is CASSTCEQYV. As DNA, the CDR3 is TGTGCCAGCAGCACATGCGAGCAGTACGTC.

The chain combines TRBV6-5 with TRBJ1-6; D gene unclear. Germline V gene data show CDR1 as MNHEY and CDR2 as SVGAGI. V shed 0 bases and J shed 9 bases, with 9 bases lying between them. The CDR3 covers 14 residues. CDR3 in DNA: TGTGCCAGCAGTTACTCGGCATATTTTTCACCCCTCCACTTT. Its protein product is CASSYSAYFSPLHF.

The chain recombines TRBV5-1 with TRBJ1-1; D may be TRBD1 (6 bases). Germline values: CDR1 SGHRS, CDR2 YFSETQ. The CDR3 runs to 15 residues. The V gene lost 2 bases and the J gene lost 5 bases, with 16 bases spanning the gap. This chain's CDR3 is CASSFRVQGVTEAFF. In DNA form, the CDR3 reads TGCGCCAGCAGCTTTCGAGTACAGGGTGTGACTGAAGCTTTCTTT. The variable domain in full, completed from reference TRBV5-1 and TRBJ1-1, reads KAGVTQTPRYLIKTRGQQVTLSCSPISGHRSVSWYQQTPGQGLQFLFEYFSETQRNKGNFPGRFSGRQFSNSRSEMNVSTLELGDSALYLCASSFRVQGVTEAFFGQGTRLTVV.

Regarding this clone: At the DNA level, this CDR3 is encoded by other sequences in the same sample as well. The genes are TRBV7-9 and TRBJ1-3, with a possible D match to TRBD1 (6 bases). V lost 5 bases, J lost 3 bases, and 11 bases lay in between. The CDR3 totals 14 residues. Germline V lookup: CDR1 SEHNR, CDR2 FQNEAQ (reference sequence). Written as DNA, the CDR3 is TGTGCCAGCAGCCTCAGGGGTAGTGGAAACACCATATATTTT. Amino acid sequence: CASSLRGSGNTIYF.

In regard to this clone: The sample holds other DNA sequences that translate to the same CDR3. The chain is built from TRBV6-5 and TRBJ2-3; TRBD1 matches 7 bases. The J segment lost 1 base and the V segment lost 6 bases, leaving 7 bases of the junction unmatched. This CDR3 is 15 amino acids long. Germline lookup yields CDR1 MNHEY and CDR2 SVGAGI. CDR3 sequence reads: CASSNRGPGTDTQYF. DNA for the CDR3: TGTGCCAGCAGCAACAGGGGACCCGGCACAGATACGCAGTATTTT.

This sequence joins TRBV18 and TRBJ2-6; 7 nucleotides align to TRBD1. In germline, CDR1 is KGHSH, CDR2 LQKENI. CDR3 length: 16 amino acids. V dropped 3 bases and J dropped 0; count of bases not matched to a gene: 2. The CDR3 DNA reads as TGTGCCAGCTCACCCGGGACAGCCTCTGGGGCCAACGTCCTGACTTTC. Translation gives CASSPGTASGANVLTF.

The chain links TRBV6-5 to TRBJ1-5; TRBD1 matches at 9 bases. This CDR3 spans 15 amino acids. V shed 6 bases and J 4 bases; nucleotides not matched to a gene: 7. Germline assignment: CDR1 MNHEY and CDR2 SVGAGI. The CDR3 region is CASSTGTGRNQPQHF. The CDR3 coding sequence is TGTGCCAGCAGCACCGGGACAGGGAGAAATCAGCCCCAGCATTTT.

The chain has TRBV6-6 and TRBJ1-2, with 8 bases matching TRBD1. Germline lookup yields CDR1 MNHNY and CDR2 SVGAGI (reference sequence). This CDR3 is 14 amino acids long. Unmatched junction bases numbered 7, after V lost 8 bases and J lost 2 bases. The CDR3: CASSETGVNYGYTF. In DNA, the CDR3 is TGTGCCAGCTCTGAGACAGGGGTAAACTATGGCTACACCTTC.

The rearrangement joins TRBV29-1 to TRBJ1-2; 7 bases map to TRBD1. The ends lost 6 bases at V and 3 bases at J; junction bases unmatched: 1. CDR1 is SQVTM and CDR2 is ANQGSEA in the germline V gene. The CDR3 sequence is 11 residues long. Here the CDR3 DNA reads TGCAGCGTCGGACAGGACTATGGCTACACCTTC. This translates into CSVGQDYGYTF.

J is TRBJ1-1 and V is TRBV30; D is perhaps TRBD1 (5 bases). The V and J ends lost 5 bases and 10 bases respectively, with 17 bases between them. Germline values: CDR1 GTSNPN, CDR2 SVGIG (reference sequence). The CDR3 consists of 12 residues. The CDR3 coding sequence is TGTGCCTGGGCGCAAGGGGCCTACGGAGCTTTCTTT. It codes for CAWAQGAYGAFF.

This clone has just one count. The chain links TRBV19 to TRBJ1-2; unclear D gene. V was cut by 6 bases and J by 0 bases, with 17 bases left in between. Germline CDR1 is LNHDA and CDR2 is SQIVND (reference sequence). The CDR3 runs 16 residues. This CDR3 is CASSRRGQTSNYGYTF. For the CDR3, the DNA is TGTGCCAGTAGCCGCCGAGGTCAGACTTCTAACTATGGCTACACCTTC.

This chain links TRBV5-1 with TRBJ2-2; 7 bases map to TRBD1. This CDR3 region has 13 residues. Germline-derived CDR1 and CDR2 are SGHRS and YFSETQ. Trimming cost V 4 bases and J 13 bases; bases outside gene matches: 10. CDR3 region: CASSPRQGWGLFF. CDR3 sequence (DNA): TGCGCCAGCAGCCCCAGACAGGGTTGGGGGCTGTTTTTT.

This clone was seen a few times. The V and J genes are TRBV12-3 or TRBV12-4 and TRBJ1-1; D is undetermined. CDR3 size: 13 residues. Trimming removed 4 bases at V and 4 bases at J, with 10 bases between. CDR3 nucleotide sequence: TGTGCCAGCAGTTACGGAGGACTCACTGAAGCTTTCTTT. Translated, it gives CASSYGGLTEAFF.